Sequencing of this TCR beta chain was carried out in a study of shared clonotypes between healthy human individuals. The CDR3 covers 15 residues. V lost 2 bases and J lost 6; bases outside the gene matches: 6. CDR1 is SGHTA, CDR2 FQGNSA, per germline. The table came from immunoSEQ multiplex PCR; TCRdb's copy has only in-frame clones and leaves some out. The sample lists approximately 1.4 million clones; about 98% were seen once. This chain connects TRBV7-2 to TRBJ1-2; 10 positions match TRBD1. The sequenced sample was naive CD4+ T cells sorted from blood. This sample's subset: CD45RA+ positively selected. The source of this sequence is a man aged 25-45 years in good health. CDR3 sequence reads: CASSLFAGTGDGYTF. CDR3 in DNA: TGTGCCAGCAGCTTATTCGCCGGGACAGGGGATGGCTACACCTTC.